The table lists the clone carrying this TCR beta chain with many counts. This record comes from a study of human T cells and chemical hapten exposure. Study at large: Upper-back patches of 0.01% DPC were read at 6 days.

The sample's time point: patch test 2, 6 weeks after DPC sensitization. The treatment is: therapeutic diphenylcyclopropenone sensitization with weekly scalp DPC. The CDR3 consists of 16 residues. V was pared by 2 bases and J by 5 bases, with 7 bases of the junction left unmatched. The study used a library that attached unique molecular identifiers to individual cDNA molecules. From the RACE reads, TCRdb called clonotypes with MiXCR, one entry per CDR3 protein. This table has 65,000 to 100,000 distinct CDR3 sequences, about 6.6% appearing once. The TCR comes from a woman aged 25-40 years with alopecia areata. Some clones in this sample may be carry-over from other donors' samples. The rearrangement joins TRBV12-3 or TRBV12-4 to TRBJ2-3; 10 nucleotides line up with TRBD2. The material sequenced was whole blood, taken in connection with sensitization to the hapten diphenylcyclopropenone (DPC). The CDR3 loop is CASSLPLAGVKDTQYF. DNA for the CDR3: TGTGCCAGCAGTTTACCCCTAGCGGGGGTGAAAGATACGCAGTATTTT.